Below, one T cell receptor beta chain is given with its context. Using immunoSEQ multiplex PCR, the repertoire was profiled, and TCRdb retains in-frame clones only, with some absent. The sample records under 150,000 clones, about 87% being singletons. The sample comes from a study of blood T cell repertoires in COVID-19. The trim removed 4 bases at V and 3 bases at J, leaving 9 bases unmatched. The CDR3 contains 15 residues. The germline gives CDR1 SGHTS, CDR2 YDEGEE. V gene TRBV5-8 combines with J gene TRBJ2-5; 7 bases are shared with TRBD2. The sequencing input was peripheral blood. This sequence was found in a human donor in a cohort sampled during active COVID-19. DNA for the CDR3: TGTGCCAGCAGCCCGGGAGCGGGACGGGAAGAGACCCAGTACTTC. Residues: CASSPGAGREETQYF. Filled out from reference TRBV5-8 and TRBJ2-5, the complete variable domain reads EAGVTQSPTHLIKTRGQQATLRCSPISGHTSVYWYQQALGLGLQFLLWYDEGEERNRGNFPPRFSGRQFPNYSSELNVNALELEDSALYLCASSPGAGREETQYFGPGTRLLVL.